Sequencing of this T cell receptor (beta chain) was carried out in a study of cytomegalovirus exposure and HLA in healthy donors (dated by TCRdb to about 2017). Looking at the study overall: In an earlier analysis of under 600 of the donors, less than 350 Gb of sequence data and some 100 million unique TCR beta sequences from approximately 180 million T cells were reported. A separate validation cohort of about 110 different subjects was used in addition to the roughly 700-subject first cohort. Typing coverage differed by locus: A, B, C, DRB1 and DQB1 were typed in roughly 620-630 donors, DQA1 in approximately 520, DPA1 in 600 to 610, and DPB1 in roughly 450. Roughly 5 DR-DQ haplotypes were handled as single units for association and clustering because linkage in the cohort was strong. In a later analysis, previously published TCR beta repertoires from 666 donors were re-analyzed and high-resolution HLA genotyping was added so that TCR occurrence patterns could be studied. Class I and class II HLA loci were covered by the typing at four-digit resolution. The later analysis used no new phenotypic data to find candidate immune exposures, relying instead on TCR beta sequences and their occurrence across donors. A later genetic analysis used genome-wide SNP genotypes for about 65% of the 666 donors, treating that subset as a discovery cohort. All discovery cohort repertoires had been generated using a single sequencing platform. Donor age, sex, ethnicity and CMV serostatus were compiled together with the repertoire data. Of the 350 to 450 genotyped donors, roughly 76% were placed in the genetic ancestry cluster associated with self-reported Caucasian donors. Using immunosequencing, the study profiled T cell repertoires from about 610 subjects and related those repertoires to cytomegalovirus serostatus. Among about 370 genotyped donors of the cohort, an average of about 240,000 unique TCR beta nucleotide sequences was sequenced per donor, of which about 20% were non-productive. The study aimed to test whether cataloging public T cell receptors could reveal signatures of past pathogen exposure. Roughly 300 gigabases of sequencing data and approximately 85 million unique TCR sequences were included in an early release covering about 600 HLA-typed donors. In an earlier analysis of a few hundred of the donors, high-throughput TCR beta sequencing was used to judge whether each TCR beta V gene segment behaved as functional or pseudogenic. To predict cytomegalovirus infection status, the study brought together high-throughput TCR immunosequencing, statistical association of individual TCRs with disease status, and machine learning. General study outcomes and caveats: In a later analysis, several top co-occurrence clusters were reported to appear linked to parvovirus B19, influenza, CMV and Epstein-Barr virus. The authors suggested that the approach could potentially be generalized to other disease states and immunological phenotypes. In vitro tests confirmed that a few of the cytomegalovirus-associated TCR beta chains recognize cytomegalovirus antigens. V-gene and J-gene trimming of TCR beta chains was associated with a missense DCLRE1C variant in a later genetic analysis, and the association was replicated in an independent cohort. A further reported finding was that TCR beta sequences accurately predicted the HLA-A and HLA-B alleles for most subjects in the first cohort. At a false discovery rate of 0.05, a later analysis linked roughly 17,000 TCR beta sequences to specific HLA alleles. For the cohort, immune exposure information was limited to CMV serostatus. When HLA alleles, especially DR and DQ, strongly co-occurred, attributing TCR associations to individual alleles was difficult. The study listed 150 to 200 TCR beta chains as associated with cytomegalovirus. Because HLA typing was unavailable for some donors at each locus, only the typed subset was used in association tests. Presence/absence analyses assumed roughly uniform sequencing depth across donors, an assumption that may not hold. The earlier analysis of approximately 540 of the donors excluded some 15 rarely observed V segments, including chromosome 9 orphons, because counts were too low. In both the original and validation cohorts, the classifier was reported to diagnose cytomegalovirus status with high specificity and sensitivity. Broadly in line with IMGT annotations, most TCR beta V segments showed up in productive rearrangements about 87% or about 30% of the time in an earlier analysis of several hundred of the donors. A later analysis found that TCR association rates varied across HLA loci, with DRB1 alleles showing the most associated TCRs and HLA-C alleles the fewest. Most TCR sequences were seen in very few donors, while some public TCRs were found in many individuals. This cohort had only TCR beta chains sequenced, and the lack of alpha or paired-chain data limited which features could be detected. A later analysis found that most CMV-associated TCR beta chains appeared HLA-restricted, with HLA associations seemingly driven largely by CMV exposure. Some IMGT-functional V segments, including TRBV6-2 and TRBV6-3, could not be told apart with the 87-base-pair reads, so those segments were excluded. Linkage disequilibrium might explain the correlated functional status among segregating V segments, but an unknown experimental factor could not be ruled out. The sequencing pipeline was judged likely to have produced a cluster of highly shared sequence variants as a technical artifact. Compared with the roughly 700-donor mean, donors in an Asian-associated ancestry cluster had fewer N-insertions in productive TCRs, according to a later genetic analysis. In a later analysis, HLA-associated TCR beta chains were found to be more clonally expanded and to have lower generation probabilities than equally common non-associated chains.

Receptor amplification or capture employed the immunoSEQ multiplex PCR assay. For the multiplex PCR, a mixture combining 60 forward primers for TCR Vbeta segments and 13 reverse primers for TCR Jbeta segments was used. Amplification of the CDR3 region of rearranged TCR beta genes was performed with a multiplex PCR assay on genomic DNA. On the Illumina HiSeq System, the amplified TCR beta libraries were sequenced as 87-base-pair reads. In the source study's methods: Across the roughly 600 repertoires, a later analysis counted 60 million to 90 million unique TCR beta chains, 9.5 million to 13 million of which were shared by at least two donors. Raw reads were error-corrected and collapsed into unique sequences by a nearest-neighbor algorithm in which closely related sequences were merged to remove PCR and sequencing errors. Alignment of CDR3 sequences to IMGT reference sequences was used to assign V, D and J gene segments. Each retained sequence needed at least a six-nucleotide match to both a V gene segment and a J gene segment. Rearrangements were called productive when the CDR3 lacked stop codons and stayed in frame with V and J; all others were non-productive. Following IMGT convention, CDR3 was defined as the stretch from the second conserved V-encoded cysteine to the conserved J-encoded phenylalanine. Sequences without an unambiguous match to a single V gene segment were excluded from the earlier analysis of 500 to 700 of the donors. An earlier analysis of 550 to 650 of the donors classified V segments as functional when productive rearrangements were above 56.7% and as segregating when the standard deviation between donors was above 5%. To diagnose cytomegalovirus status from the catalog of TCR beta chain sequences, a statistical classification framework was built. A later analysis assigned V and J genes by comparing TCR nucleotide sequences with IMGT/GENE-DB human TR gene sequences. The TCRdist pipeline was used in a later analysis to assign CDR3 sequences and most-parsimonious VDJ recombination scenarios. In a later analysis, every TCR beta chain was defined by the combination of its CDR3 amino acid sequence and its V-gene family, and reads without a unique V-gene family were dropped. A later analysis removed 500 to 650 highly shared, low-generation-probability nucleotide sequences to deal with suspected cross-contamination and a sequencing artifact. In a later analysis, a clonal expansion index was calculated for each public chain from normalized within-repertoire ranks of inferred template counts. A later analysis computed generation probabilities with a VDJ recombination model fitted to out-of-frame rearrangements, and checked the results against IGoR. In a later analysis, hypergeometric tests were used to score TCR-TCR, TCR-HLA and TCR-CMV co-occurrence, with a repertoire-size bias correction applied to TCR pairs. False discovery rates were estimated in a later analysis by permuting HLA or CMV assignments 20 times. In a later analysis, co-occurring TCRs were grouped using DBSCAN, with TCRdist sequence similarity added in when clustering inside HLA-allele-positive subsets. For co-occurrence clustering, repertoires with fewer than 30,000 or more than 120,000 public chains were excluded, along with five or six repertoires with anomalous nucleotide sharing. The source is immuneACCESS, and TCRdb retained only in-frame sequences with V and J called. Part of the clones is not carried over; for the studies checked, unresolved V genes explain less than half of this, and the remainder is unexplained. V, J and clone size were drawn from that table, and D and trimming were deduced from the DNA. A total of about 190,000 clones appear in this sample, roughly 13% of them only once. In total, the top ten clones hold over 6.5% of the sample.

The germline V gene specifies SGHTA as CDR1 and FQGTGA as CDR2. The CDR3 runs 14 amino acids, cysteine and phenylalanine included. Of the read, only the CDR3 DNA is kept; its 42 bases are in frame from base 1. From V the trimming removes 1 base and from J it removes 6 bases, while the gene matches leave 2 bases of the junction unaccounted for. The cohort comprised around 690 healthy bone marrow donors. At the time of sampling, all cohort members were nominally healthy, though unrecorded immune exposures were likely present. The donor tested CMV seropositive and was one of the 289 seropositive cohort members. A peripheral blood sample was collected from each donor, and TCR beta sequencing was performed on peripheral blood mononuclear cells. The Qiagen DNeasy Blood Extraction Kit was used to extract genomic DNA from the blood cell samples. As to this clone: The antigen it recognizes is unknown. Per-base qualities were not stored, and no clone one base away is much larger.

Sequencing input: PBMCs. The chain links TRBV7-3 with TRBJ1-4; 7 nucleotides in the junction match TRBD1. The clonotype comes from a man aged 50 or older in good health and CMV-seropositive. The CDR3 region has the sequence CASSLRGGDEKLFF. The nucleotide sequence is TGTGCCAGCAGCTTAAGAGGGGGCGATGAAAAACTGTTTTTT. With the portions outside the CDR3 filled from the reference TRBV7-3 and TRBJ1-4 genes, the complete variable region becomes GAGVSQTPSNKVTEKGKYVELRCDPISGHTALYWYRQSLGQGPEFLIYFQGTGAADDSGLPNDRFFAVRPEGSVSTLKIQRTERGDSAVYLCASSLRGGDEKLFFGSGTQLSVL.